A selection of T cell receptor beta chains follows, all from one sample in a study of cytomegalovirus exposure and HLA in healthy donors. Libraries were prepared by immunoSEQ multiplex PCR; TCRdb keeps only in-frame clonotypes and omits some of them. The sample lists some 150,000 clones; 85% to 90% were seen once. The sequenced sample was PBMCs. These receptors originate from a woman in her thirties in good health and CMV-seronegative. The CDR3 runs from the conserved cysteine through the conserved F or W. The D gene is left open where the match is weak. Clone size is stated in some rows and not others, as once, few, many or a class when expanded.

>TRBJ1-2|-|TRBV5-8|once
CASSLVTAKYGYTF
TGTGCCAGCAGCTTGGTAACAGCTAAGTATGGCTACACCTTC
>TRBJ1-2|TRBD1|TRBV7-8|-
CASSWTFGTGVQGYTF
TGTGCCAGCAGCTGGACTTTTGGGACAGGGGTGCAGGGCTACACCTTC
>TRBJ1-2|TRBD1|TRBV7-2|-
CASSLWTGGVGYTF
TGTGCCAGCAGCTTATGGACAGGGGGCGTGGGCTACACCTTC
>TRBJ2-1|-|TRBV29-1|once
CSVGSGQDNEQFF
TGCAGCGTTGGTTCAGGACAAGACAATGAGCAGTTCTTC
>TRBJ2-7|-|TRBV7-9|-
CASSFGLAPEQYF
TGTGCCAGCAGCTTCGGGCTAGCCCCCGAGCAGTACTTC
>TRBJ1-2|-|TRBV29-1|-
CSVEVPTLGYTF
TGCAGCGTTGAAGTGCCTACTCTTGGCTACACCTTC
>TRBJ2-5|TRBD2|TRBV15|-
CATSSRLAGSETQYF
TGTGCCACCAGCAGCAGACTAGCGGGGAGTGAGACCCAGTACTTC
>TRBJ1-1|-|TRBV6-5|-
CASKGQYEAFF
TGTGCCAGCAAAGGACAATATGAAGCTTTCTTT
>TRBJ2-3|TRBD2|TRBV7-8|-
CASSWRAGVTDTQYF
TGTGCCAGCAGCTGGAGGGCGGGGGTCACAGATACGCAGTATTTT
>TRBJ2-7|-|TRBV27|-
CASSLRGAGYYEQYF
TGTGCCAGCAGTTTACGGGGAGCAGGTTACTACGAGCAGTACTTC
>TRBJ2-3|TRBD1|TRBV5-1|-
CASSLAGGDPDTQYF
TGCGCCAGCAGCTTGGCAGGGGGCGACCCAGATACGCAGTATTTT
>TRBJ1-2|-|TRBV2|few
CASRGAGYGYTF
TGTGCCAGCAGAGGGGCCGGCTATGGCTACACCTTC
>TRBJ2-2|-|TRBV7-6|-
CASSLDPSGRAGELFF
TGTGCCAGCAGCTTAGACCCTTCAGGGCGAGCCGGGGAGCTGTTTTTT
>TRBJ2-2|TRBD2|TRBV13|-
CASSFGLGNTGELFF
TGTGCCAGCAGCTTCGGACTAGGGAACACCGGGGAGCTGTTTTTT
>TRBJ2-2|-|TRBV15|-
CATSRGRTGELFF
TGTGCCACCAGCAGAGGTCGCACCGGGGAGCTGTTTTTT
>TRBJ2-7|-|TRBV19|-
CASSIGQGTSYEQYF
TGTGCCAGTAGTATAGGTCAGGGCACGTCGTACGAGCAGTACTTC
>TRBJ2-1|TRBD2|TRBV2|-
CASNRLAGGQEQFF
TGTGCCAGCAATAGACTAGCGGGGGGACAAGAGCAGTTCTTC
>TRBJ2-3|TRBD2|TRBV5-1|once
CASSWTSGDTQYF
TGCGCCAGCAGCTGGACTAGCGGGGATACGCAGTATTTT
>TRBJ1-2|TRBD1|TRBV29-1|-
CSVETPGQWGNGYTF
TGCAGCGTTGAAACCCCGGGACAGTGGGGGAATGGCTACACCTTC
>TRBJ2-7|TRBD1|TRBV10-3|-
CAISLGQGALEQYF
TGTGCCATCAGTCTGGGACAGGGGGCTCTTGAGCAGTACTTC
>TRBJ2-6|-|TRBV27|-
CASSLGAGSGANVLTF
TGTGCCAGCAGTTTAGGGGCAGGGTCTGGGGCCAACGTCCTGACTTTC
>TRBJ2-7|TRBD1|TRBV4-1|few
CASSPGTEVPYEQYF
TGCGCCAGCAGCCCCGGGACAGAAGTCCCCTACGAGCAGTACTTC
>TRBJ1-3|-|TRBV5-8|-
CASSRRQALRGTIYF
TGTGCCAGCAGCCGTAGACAGGCCTTGCGGGGGACCATATATTTT
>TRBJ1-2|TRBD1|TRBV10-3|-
CAISDGTGDFYGYTF
TGTGCCATCAGTGACGGGACAGGGGACTTCTATGGCTACACCTTC
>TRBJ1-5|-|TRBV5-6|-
CASSSVGGSDQPQHF
TGTGCCAGCAGCTCGGTCGGGGGTTCGGATCAGCCCCAGCATTTT
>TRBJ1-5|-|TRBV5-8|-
CASSLFNQPQHF
TGTGCCAGCAGCCTTTTTAATCAGCCCCAGCATTTT
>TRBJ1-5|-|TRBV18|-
CASSPFESGEGNQPQHF
TGTGCCAGCTCACCATTCGAATCGGGTGAAGGCAATCAGCCCCAGCATTTT
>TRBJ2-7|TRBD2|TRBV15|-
CATRRRGLDEQYF
TGTGCCACCAGAAGACGGGGACTAGACGAGCAGTACTTC
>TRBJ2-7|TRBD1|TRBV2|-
CASRFGTGTPEQYF
TGTGCCAGCAGATTCGGGACAGGGACTCCCGAGCAGTACTTC